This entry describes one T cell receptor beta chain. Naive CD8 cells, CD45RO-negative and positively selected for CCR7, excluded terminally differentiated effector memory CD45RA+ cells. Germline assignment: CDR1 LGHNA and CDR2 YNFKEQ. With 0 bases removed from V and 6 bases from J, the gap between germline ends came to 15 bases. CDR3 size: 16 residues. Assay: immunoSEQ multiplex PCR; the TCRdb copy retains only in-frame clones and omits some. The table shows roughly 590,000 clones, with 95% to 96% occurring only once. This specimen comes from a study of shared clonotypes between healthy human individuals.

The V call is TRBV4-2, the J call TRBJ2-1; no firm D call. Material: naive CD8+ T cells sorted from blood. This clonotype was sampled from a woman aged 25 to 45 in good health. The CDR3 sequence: CASSQEGALDFNEQFF. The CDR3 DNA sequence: TGTGCCAGCAGCCAAGAAGGCGCGCTCGACTTCAATGAGCAGTTCTTC.